The rows below give T cell receptor beta chains drawn from one sample of a study of tumor-infiltrating lymphocytes in localized non-small cell lung cancer. Here immunoSEQ multiplex PCR was the method, and the copy in TCRdb shows in-frame clones only, minus some. The profile shows just under 30,000 clones, 70% to 90% of them singletons. The specimen sequenced was lung tumor tissue. Receptors were obtained from a human donor with non-small cell lung cancer. The CDR3 runs from the conserved cysteine through the conserved F or W. Each record gives: CDR3 protein, CDR3 DNA, J gene, CDR3 length, D gene, V gene, clone size. The D gene is left open where the match is weak. Some rows mark clone size as missing; the rest say once, few, many or name a class of expanded clone.

CDR3 protein: CASSPGTVSIEKLFF; CDR3 DNA: TGTGCCAGCAGCCCCGGGACAGTATCGATTGAAAAACTGTTTTTT; J gene: TRBJ1-4; CDR3 length: 15; D gene: TRBD1; V gene: TRBV7-9; clone size: -
CDR3 protein: CASSFRGTGELFF; CDR3 DNA: TGTGCCAGCAGCTTCAGGGGAACCGGGGAGCTGTTTTTT; J gene: TRBJ2-2; CDR3 length: 13; D gene: -; V gene: TRBV7-2; clone size: -
CDR3 protein: CASSSPGQEHFF; CDR3 DNA: TGTGCCAGCAGCTCACCGGGACAGGAACATTTTTTT; J gene: TRBJ1-4; CDR3 length: 12; D gene: TRBD1; V gene: TRBV7-6; clone size: -
CDR3 protein: CASSLDVERVPVEQYF; CDR3 DNA: TGTGCCAGCAGTTTAGACGTAGAGAGGGTTCCTGTCGAGCAGTACTTC; J gene: TRBJ2-7; CDR3 length: 16; D gene: -; V gene: TRBV27; clone size: once
CDR3 protein: CASSQARPTGANVLTF; CDR3 DNA: TGCGCCAGCAGCCAAGCCCGACCGACTGGGGCCAACGTCCTGACTTTC; J gene: TRBJ2-6; CDR3 length: 16; D gene: -; V gene: TRBV4-3; clone size: -
CDR3 protein: CASSIGQGRTEAFF; CDR3 DNA: TGTGCCAGCTCAATAGGACAGGGGCGCACTGAAGCTTTCTTT; J gene: TRBJ1-1; CDR3 length: 14; D gene: TRBD1; V gene: TRBV18; clone size: few
CDR3 protein: CASSQDRVQPQHF; CDR3 DNA: TGTGCCAGCAGCCAGGACAGGGTTCAGCCCCAGCATTTT; J gene: TRBJ1-5; CDR3 length: 13; D gene: TRBD1; V gene: TRBV4-2; clone size: -
CDR3 protein: CATSRDDRGTEAFF; CDR3 DNA: TGTGCCACCAGCAGAGACGACAGGGGCACTGAAGCTTTCTTT; J gene: TRBJ1-1; CDR3 length: 14; D gene: TRBD1; V gene: TRBV15; clone size: -
CDR3 protein: CASSLVSGKLFF; CDR3 DNA: TGTGCCAGCAGCTTAGTTTCGGGAAAACTGTTTTTT; J gene: TRBJ1-4; CDR3 length: 12; D gene: -; V gene: TRBV7-8; clone size: -
CDR3 protein: CAASLDGRGQETQYF; CDR3 DNA: TGTGCCGCGTCGCTTGATGGGAGGGGGCAGGAGACCCAGTACTTC; J gene: TRBJ2-5; CDR3 length: 15; D gene: -; V gene: TRBV6-6; clone size: once
CDR3 protein: CASSEQGAYGYTF; CDR3 DNA: TGTGCCAGCAGTGAACAGGGAGCCTATGGCTACACCTTC; J gene: TRBJ1-2; CDR3 length: 13; D gene: -; V gene: TRBV2; clone size: -
CDR3 protein: CASSLDRANGRGYTF; CDR3 DNA: TGCGCCAGCAGCTTGGACAGGGCAAACGGTCGGGGCTACACCTTC; J gene: TRBJ1-2; CDR3 length: 15; D gene: -; V gene: TRBV5-1; clone size: -
CDR3 protein: CASSPGGLREKLFF; CDR3 DNA: TGTGCCAGCAGCCCCGGAGGGCTTCGGGAAAAACTGTTTTTT; J gene: TRBJ1-4; CDR3 length: 14; D gene: -; V gene: TRBV5-6; clone size: once
CDR3 protein: CASSLQSGGRFRGETQYF; CDR3 DNA: TGTGCCAGCAGCTTACAGTCGGGGGGTCGGTTTAGAGGAGAGACCCAGTACTTC; J gene: TRBJ2-5; CDR3 length: 18; D gene: TRBD2; V gene: TRBV7-2; clone size: -
CDR3 protein: CASSTRQGYIQYF; CDR3 DNA: TGTGCCAGCAGCACCCGACAGGGTTACATTCAGTACTTC; J gene: TRBJ2-4; CDR3 length: 13; D gene: TRBD1; V gene: TRBV7-2; clone size: -
CDR3 protein: CASSYSVGTDTQYF; CDR3 DNA: TGTGCCAGCAGTTACTCGGTGGGCACAGATACGCAGTATTTT; J gene: TRBJ2-3; CDR3 length: 14; D gene: -; V gene: TRBV6-5; clone size: -